What follows are 12 T cell receptor beta chains derived from one specimen sequenced in a study of beta chain features in type 1 diabetes. The study reverse transcribed the entire isolated RNA, so it sequenced expressed TCRB transcripts. The assay was immunoSEQ multiplex PCR, and TCRdb's table has in-frame clones only and misses some. Of 450,000 to 550,000 clones listed, roughly 31% were seen once; the top ten hold 0.065%. Sequences were obtained from naive CD4+ T cells from blood. The receptor set was obtained from a man aged 18-30 years in good health.

The rearrangement links TRBV5-1 to TRBJ2-5; 7 bases are shared with TRBD1. Trimming removed 1 base from V and 4 bases from J; junction bases left unmatched: 4. The CDR3 loop spans 14 amino acids. CDR1 is SGHRS and CDR2 is YFSETQ in the germline V gene. The CDR3 coding sequence is TGCGCCAGCAGCTTGCACAGGGGTGGAGAGACCCAGTACTTC. Its protein product is CASSLHRGGETQYF.

The CDR3 nucleotides read TGTGCCAGCAGCTTAGCGGGAGTAACCTACAATGAGCAGTTCTTC. Residues: CASSLAGVTYNEQFF. V usage is TRBV7-9 and J usage is TRBJ2-1, with a possible D match to TRBD2 (5 bases). Looked up from germline, CDR1 is SEHNR and CDR2 is FQNEAQ (reference sequence). Between the trimmed V and J ends, which lost 0 bases and 2 bases, there was a span of 8 bases. The CDR3 loop spans 15 amino acids.

CDR3 loop: CASSGPAAGEQFF. As DNA, the CDR3 is TGTGCCAGCAGCGGTCCTGCGGCAGGAGAGCAGTTCTTC. The chain employs TRBV7-2 and TRBJ2-1; D remains ambiguous. Trimming shortened V by 5 bases and J by 10 bases, and 15 bases separated the two germline ends. The CDR3 has 13 amino acids. Looked up from germline, CDR1 is SGHTA and CDR2 is FQGNSA.

The chain has TRBV5-1 and TRBJ2-4; D gene uncertain. Germline V gives CDR1 SGHRS, CDR2 YFSETQ. The CDR3 spans 14 residues. V was cut by 5 bases and J by 0 bases, with 9 bases left in between. The CDR3 nucleotides read TGCGCCAGCAGTAATGACATAGCCAAAAACATTCAGTACTTC. This encodes CASSNDIAKNIQYF.

This sequence joins TRBV6-5 and TRBJ1-5; 8 nucleotides agree with TRBD1. The CDR3 is 14 amino acids. The ends lost 4 bases at V and 7 bases at J; junction bases unmatched: 6. Germline loops: CDR1 MNHEY, CDR2 SVGAGI. The CDR3 loop reads CASSSHDRGQPQHF. For the CDR3, the DNA is TGTGCCAGCAGTTCTCACGACAGGGGCCAGCCCCAGCATTTT.

This clone was counted only a few times. The rearrangement links TRBV7-2 to TRBJ2-5; no clear D gene. The CDR3 is 13 residues long. The V end lost 7 bases, the J end lost 6 bases, and 15 bases lay between the germline ends. Germline lookup yields CDR1 SGHTA and CDR2 FQGNSA. The CDR3 bases are TGTGCCAGCACCCCTTGGGGTCTACAGACCCAGTACTTC. Protein: CASTPWGLQTQYF.

This chain joins TRBV29-1 and TRBJ2-5; 8 nucleotides match TRBD1. Germline CDR1 reads SQVTM; CDR2 reads ANQGSEA. There are 12 residues in the CDR3. V was pared by 7 bases and J by 3 bases, with 4 bases of the junction left unmatched. The CDR3: CSGSTGEETQYF. The CDR3 nucleotides read TGCAGCGGATCGACAGGGGAAGAGACCCAGTACTTC.

This clone showed up just once. CDR3 amino acids: CASSPGLAPYNEQFF. Written as DNA, the CDR3 is TGTGCCAGCTCACCCGGACTAGCCCCCTACAATGAGCAGTTCTTC. V and J are TRBV18 and TRBJ2-1, with 8 bases aligning to TRBD2. CDR3 length: 15 amino acids. Germline lookup yields CDR1 KGHSH and CDR2 LQKENI. Germline trimming cut 3 bases from V and 2 bases from J; bases unmatched to any gene: 3.

J is TRBJ1-2 and V is TRBV25-1, with D uncertain. This CDR3 has 13 amino acids. V lost 3 bases, J lost 1 base, and 6 bases lay in between. Germline CDR1 MGHDK, CDR2 SYGVNS. CDR3 bases: TGTGCCAGCAGTGACAGTTTTAACTATGGCTACACCTTC. Translation gives CASSDSFNYGYTF.

J is TRBJ1-5 and V is TRBV30; no clear D. The V end was cut by 2 bases, the J end by 3 bases, with 8 bases between. The CDR3 runs 13 residues. Germline V lookup: CDR1 GTSNPN, CDR2 SVGIG (reference sequence). CDR3 sequence (DNA): TGTGCCTGGAGTTTGGACCTCAATCAGCCCCAGCATTTT. It is translated as CAWSLDLNQPQHF. The entire variable domain, with the rest obtained from reference TRBV30 and TRBJ1-5, is as follows: SQTIHQWPATLVQPVGSPLSLECTVEGTSNPNLYWYRQAAGRGLQLLFYSVGIGQISSEVPQNLSASRPQDRQFILSSKKLLLSDSGFYLCAWSLDLNQPQHFGDGTRLSIL.

This clone came up a few times. J is TRBJ2-3 and V is TRBV5-4; the D is unclear. Germline V gene sequence: CDR1 SGHNT, CDR2 YYREEE (reference sequence). This CDR3 has 14 residues. V lost 0 bases and J 0 bases, leaving 5 bases between the germline ends. CDR3 sequence reads: CASSLARSTDTQYF. The DNA for the CDR3 is TGTGCCAGCAGCTTGGCCAGGAGCACAGATACGCAGTATTTT.

This clone was seen a handful of times. This chain joins TRBV14 and TRBJ2-1; D perhaps matches TRBD1 (5 bases). This CDR3 has 14 residues. The V end lost 3 bases, the J end lost 9 bases, and 15 bases lay between the germline ends. CDR1 is SGHDN, CDR2 FVKESK, per germline. The CDR3: CASSQAWGFVEQFF. The CDR3 DNA follows: TGTGCCAGCAGCCAGGCATGGGGCTTTGTTGAGCAGTTCTTC.